This TCR beta chain was recorded in a study of OX40 agonist ivuxolimab in advanced cancers. Findings and caveats of the study: Also showing low normalized T-cell clonal expansion were some of the nonresponders.

To note about this clone: The antigen is not known.

The germline gives CDR1 MNHEY, CDR2 SMNVEV (reference sequence). V lost 5 bases, J lost 0 bases, and 14 bases stayed unmatched. CDR3 size: 19 residues. Generated by immunoSEQ multiplex PCR, the TCRdb table keeps only in-frame clones and is missing some. The repertoire holds tens of thousands of clones, with approximately 90% as singletons. This chain links TRBV27 with TRBJ1-2, with 11 positions matching TRBD1. The TCR sequence derives from an adult with an advanced solid tumor such as melanoma, head and neck, liver or kidney cancer. The sequencing used CD4+ or CD8+ T cells sorted from blood, collected in a trial of the OX40 agonist ivuxolimab. CDR3 sequence (DNA): TGTGCCAGCAGTCCTCACCCGGGACAGGGGGTTACTTCTAACTATGGCTACACCTTC. This sequence encodes CASSPHPGQGVTSNYGYTF.